Listed below are T cell receptor beta chains from one sample, sequenced in a study of blood T cells in healthy people across ages. TCRdb processed the 5' RACE reads anew with MiXCR; each CDR3 protein has one entry. Of 580,000 or so distinct CDR3 sequences in the sample, around 48% were seen once. Sequenced: blood. The receptors originated from an elderly man in good health. The CDR3 runs from the conserved cysteine through the conserved F or W. D genes are given only for firm matches. Only some rows state a clone size, as once, few, many or a class for expanded clones.

few | TRBD2 | TRBJ2-3 | TRBV7-2 | TGTGCCAGCAGCTTAGCTAGCGGGAGTGGCACAGATACGCAGTATTTT | CASSLASGSGTDTQYF
. | TRBD1 | TRBJ2-3 | TRBV29-1 | TGCAGCGTACCTGACAGGGGGGTCGCAGATACGCAGTATTTT | CSVPDRGVADTQYF
few | . | TRBJ2-6 | TRBV7-9 | TGTGCCAGCAGCTTAGCGGAGGGATGGTCTGGGGCCAACGTCCTGACTTTC | CASSLAEGWSGANVLTF
few | . | TRBJ1-1 | TRBV6-6 | TGTGCCAGCAGTCCAGGAAGGAGCACTGAAGCTTTCTTT | CASSPGRSTEAFF
. | TRBD2 | TRBJ2-7 | TRBV5-1 | TGCGCCAGCAGCTCGTCTAGCGGGAGGTTCTACGAGCAGTACTTC | CASSSSSGRFYEQYF
. | . | TRBJ2-1 | TRBV5-1 | TGCGCCAGCAGCGAAGTGGGTCTAGCCCCGGGTGAGCAGTTCTTC | CASSEVGLAPGEQFF
. | TRBD2 | TRBJ2-1 | TRBV7-3 | TGTGCCAGCAGCCCCTACGCGGGTTATTACATGGAGCGGGGGAATGAGCAGTTCTTC | CASSPYAGYYMERGNEQFF
many | . | TRBJ1-2 | TRBV4-3 | TGCGCCAGCAGCCAAGCTGGGAACCCTAGTGATGGCTACACCTTC | CASSQAGNPSDGYTF
. | TRBD2 | TRBJ2-1 | TRBV7-2 | TGTGCCAGCAGCCCAACTAGCGACTGGAATGAGCAGTTCTTC | CASSPTSDWNEQFF
. | TRBD1 | TRBJ1-1 | TRBV12-3/TRBV12-4 | TGTGCCAGCAGTTTAACAGGGGGCGGGGGCACTGAAGCTTTCTTT | CASSLTGGGGTEAFF
. | . | TRBJ2-7 | TRBV5-5 | TGTGCCAGCAGCTTGGTAGGGCAGGGGGGGACCAGCGGTTCCTACAATGAGCAGTACTTC | CASSLVGQGGTSGSYNEQYF
. | TRBD2 | TRBJ2-1 | TRBV2 | TGTGCCAGCAGTGGGGCTAGCGGGAGGACTGAGCAGTTCTTC | CASSGASGRTEQFF
once | . | TRBJ2-5 | TRBV20-1 | TGCAGTGCTAGAGGGCCCGGGCAACAAGAGACCCAGTACTTC | CSARGPGQQETQYF
. | . | TRBJ2-6 | TRBV21-1 | TGTGCCAGCAGCGGGCGATCGGACAGGGTAATCTCTGGGGCCAACGTCCTGACTTTC | CASSGRSDRVISGANVLTF
few | . | TRBJ2-7 | TRBV5-4 | TGTGCCAGCAGCCGCGGATGGGTCGGGTCTTACGAGCAGTACTTC | CASSRGWVGSYEQYF
few | . | TRBJ2-1 | TRBV6-5 | TGTGCCAGCAGTTACCACACAACGACAGTCCGAGGAGACGAGCAGTTCTTC | CASSYHTTTVRGDEQFF
many | . | TRBJ2-7 | TRBV7-2 | TGTGCCAGCAGCTTAGGGCGGTCCGAGCAGTACTTC | CASSLGRSEQYF
. | TRBD2 | TRBJ2-7 | TRBV13 | TGTGCCAGCAGCCAGGGACTAGCGGGCCCCTACGAGCAGTACTTC | CASSQGLAGPYEQYF
. | . | TRBJ2-6 | TRBV2 | TGTGCCAGCAGTGAATACAAGGCAGCTGGGGCCAACGTCCTGACTTTC | CASSEYKAAGANVLTF
. | TRBD2 | TRBJ2-1 | TRBV28 | TGTGCCAGCAGTACGGGACTAACCTACAATGAGCAGTTCTTC | CASSTGLTYNEQFF
. | TRBD2 | TRBJ2-7 | TRBV7-2 | TGTGCCAGCAGCCCCCTGGGGGAGGGTTGGTACGAGCAGTACTTC | CASSPLGEGWYEQYF
. | . | TRBJ2-1 | TRBV7-2 | TGTGCCAGCAGCTTTAACCCGGGGAGCCCCTACGAGCAGTTCTTC | CASSFNPGSPYEQFF
. | TRBD1 | TRBJ2-1 | TRBV20-1 | TGCAGTGTCGACAGGGAGCTTAACAATGAGCAGTTCTTC | CSVDRELNNEQFF
few | TRBD1 | TRBJ2-5 | TRBV28 | TGTGCCAGCAGTCGACAGGGGACAAGGGAGACCCAGTACTTC | CASSRQGTRETQYF
. | . | TRBJ2-5 | TRBV5-1 | TGCGCCAGCAGCTTGAGGGGCTTTTACCAAGAGACCCAGTACTTC | CASSLRGFYQETQYF
. | . | TRBJ1-1 | TRBV4-1 | TGCGCCAGCAGCCAAAACCCCGGGAACGCTGAAGCTTTCTTT | CASSQNPGNAEAFF
. | . | TRBJ1-6 | TRBV7-2 | TGTGCCAGCAGCTTGTTGAACGGGGGGCAAGCACCCCTCCACTTT | CASSLLNGGQAPLHF
. | TRBD1 | TRBJ2-7 | TRBV6-2/TRBV6-3 | TGTGCCAGCAGTTATCAAAGGGTGACAGGGCTCAAGGCGAGCGAGCAGTACTTC | CASSYQRVTGLKASEQYF
. | TRBD1 | TRBJ2-7 | TRBV10-3 | TGTGCCAGCAGTCAACAGGGGCGAACCGGTCCCTACGAGCAGTACTTC | CASSQQGRTGPYEQYF
few | . | TRBJ2-1 | TRBV27 | TGTGCCAGCGGTTCCGCTCTAGTTAATGAGCAGTTCTTC | CASGSALVNEQFF
few | . | TRBJ2-1 | TRBV7-9 | TGTGCCAGCAGCTTAGTGAGGGCCGACAATGAGCAGTTCTTC | CASSLVRADNEQFF
few | TRBD1 | TRBJ2-7 | TRBV9 | TGTGCCAGCAGCGTATTGGCAGGGACAGAAGTATACGAGCAGTACTTC | CASSVLAGTEVYEQYF
once | TRBD2 | TRBJ2-1 | TRBV7-9 | TGTGCCAACAGCTTATTCGGCGGGGGGTTGTCCTACAATGAGCAGTTCTTC | CANSLFGGGLSYNEQFF
few | . | TRBJ1-2 | TRBV9 | TGTGCCAGCAGCCCAATGGCAGGGGATGGCTATGGCTACACCTTC | CASSPMAGDGYGYTF
few | TRBD1 | TRBJ2-7 | TRBV29-1 | TGCAGCGCACAGGGACAGACCTACGAGCAGTACTTC | CSAQGQTYEQYF
. | . | TRBJ2-1 | TRBV28 | TGTGCCAGCAGTTTACCCCCTGTCAGGGGCCCCAATGAGCAGTTCTTC | CASSLPPVRGPNEQFF
. | TRBD1 | TRBJ1-2 | TRBV30 | TGTGCCTGGAGTGTCGGACAGGGAGACTATGGCTACACCTTC | CAWSVGQGDYGYTF
. | . | TRBJ1-2 | TRBV18 | TGTGCCAGCTCACCACCGTTCTCCGGTAACTATGGCTACACCTTC | CASSPPFSGNYGYTF